This TCR beta chain was documented in a study of blood T cell repertoires in COVID-19. Study at large: Acute and convalescent COVID-19 samples came from the United States, Italy and Spain. Sources were T cells, B-cell-depleted T cells, or PBMCs; the material itself was cDNA or gDNA.

Sequencing used immunoSEQ multiplex PCR; TCRdb keeps in-frame clones, though not all of them. The sample gives 150,000 to 200,000 clones, about 80% of which show up once; roughly 3.4% is in the top ten. CDR3 length: 13 residues. Germline V gene sequence: CDR1 GTSNPN, CDR2 SVGIG (reference sequence). V lost 2 bases to trimming and J lost 4 bases, with 11 bases between them. Adults between about 18 and 95 years of age took part from 20 to 25 US areas. Cohort placement rested on clinical history that participants reported themselves. Material: PBMCs or T cells enriched from blood (not recorded which). This TCR was sampled from a woman in her fifties or sixties who had recovered from COVID-19. This chain links TRBV30 with TRBJ2-5; tentative D call: TRBD1 (5 bases). CDR3 sequence reads: CAWSSGRRETQYF. CDR3 sequence (DNA): TGTGCCTGGAGTTCAGGGCGTAGAGAGACCCAGTACTTC.